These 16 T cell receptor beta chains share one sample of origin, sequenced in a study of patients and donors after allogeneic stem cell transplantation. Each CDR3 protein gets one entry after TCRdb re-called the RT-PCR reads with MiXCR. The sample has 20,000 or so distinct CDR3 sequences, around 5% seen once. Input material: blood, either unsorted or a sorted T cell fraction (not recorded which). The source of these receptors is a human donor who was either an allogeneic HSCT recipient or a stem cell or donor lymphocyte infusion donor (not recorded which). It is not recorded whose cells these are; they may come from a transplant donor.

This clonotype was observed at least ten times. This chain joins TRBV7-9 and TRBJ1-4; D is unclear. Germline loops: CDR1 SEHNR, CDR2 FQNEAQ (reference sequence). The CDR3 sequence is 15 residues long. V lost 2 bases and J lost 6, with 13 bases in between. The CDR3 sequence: CASSLIGGRDEKLFF. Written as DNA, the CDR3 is TGTGCCAGCAGCTTAATAGGAGGGAGGGATGAAAAACTGTTTTTT. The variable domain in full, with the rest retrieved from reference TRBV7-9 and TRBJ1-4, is DTGVSQNPRHKITKRGQNVTFRCDPISEHNRLYWYRQTLGQGPEFLTYFQNEAQLEKSRLLSDRFSAERPKGSFSTLEIQRTEQGDSAMYLCASSLIGGRDEKLFFGSGTQLSVL.

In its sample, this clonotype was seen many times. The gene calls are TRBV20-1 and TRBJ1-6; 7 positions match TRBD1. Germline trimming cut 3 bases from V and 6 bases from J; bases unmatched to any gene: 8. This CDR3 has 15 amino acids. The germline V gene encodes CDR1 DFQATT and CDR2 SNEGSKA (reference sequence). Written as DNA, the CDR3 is TGCAGTGCTAGGGGACAGCCCATGGGTAATTCACCCCTCCACTTT. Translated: CSARGQPMGNSPLHF.

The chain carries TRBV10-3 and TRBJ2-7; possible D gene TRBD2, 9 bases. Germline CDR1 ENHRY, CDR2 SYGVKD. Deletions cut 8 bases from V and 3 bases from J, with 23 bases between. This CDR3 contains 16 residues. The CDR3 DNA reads TGTGCCATCGGCACAGGGGGAGCGGGAGGTGTCTACGAGCAGTACTTC. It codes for CAIGTGGAGGVYEQYF.

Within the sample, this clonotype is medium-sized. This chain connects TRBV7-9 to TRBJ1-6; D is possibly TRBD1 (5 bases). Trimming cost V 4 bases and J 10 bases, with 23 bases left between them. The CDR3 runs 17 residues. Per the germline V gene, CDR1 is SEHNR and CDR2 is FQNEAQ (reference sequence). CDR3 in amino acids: CASSSHDDRGAGSPLHF. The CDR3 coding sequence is TGTGCCAGCAGCTCGCATGACGATAGGGGCGCGGGCTCACCCCTCCACTTT.

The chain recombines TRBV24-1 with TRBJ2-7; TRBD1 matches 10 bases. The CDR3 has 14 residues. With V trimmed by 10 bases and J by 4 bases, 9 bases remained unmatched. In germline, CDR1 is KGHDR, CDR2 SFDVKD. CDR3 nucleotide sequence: TGTGCCACTTCCCCGACAGGGGGCAGGTACGAGCAGTACTTC. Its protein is CATSPTGGRYEQYF.

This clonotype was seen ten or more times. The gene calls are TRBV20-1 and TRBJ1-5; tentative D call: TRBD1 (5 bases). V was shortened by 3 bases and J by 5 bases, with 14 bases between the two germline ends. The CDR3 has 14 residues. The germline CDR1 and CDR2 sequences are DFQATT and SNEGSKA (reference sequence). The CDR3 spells CSASAGGTHQPQHF. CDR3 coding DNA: TGCAGTGCTAGTGCGGGGGGTACCCATCAGCCCCAGCATTTT.

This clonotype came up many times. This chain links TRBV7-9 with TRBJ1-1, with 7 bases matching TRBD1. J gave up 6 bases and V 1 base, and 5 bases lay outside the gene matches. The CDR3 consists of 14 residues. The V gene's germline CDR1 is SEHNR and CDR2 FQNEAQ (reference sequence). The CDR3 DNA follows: TGTGCCAGCAGCTTAGACGGACAGGTAGCTGAAGCTTTCTTT. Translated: CASSLDGQVAEAFF.

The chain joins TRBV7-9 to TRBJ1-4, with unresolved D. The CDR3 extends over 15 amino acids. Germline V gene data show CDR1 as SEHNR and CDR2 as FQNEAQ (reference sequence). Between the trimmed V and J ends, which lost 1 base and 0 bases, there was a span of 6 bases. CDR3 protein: CASSLGVATNEKLFF. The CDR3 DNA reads TGTGCCAGCAGCTTAGGGGTTGCAACTAATGAAAAACTGTTTTTT.

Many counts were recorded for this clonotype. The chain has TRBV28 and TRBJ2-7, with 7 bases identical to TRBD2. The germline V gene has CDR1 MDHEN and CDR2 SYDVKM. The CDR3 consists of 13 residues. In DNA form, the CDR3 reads TGTGCTAACCAAAGGGGAGGGTCGCGCGAGCAGTACTTC. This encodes CANQRGGSREQYF.

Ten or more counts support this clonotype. The CDR3 loop reads CASSTYSSGELFF. The CDR3 nucleotides read TGTGCCAGCAGCACATACTCGTCCGGGGAGCTGTTTTTT. This sequence joins TRBV5-5 and TRBJ2-2; no firm D call. The CDR3 length is 13 residues. V dropped 4 bases and J dropped 6 bases, with 10 bases sitting between them. CDR1 SGHKS and CDR2 YYEKEE come from the germline V gene (reference sequence).

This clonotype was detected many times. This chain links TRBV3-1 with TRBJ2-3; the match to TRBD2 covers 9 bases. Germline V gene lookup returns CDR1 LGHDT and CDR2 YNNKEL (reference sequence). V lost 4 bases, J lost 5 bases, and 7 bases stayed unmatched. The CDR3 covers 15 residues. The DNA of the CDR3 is TGTGCCAGCAGCCCCCTAGCGGGGTGGGTAGATACGCAGTATTTT. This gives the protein CASSPLAGWVDTQYF.

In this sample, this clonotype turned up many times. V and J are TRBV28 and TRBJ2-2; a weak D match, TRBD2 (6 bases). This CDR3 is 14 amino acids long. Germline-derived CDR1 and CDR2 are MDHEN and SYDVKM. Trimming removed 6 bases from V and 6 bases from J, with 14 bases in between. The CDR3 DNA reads TGTGCCAGCAGCCAGACTAGTGCCGCCGGGGAGCTGTTTTTT. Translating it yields CASSQTSAAGELFF.

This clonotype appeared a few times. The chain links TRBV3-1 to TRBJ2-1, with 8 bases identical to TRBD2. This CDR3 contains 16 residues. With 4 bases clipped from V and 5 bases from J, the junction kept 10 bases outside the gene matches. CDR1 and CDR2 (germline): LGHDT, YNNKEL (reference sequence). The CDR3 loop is CASSLIAGRRHNEQFF. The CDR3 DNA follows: TGTGCCAGCAGCCTTATAGCGGGAAGGAGACACAATGAGCAGTTCTTC.

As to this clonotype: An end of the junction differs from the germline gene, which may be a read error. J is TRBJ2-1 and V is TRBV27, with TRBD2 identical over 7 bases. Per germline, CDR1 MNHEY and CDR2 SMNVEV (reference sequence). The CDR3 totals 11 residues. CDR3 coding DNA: TGTGCCAGGAAGCGGCGGGGCAGCGGGGACTTC. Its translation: CARKRRGSGDF.

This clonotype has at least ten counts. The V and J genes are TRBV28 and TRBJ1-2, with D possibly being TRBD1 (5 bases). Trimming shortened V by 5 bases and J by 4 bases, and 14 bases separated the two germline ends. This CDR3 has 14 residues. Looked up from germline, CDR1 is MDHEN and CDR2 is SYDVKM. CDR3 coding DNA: TGTGCCAGCAGTCCTCTGGACGGGGGCTATGGCTACACCTTC. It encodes CASSPLDGGYGYTF.

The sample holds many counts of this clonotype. The CDR3 loop is CASRGSPDTQYF. The CDR3 DNA reads TGTGCCAGCAGAGGTAGTCCGGATACGCAGTATTTT. The V gene is TRBV2, the J gene TRBJ2-3, with unresolved D. Per the germline V gene, CDR1 is SNHLY and CDR2 is FYNNEI. This CDR3 is 12 amino acids long. Trimming removed 6 bases from V and 6 bases from J, with 10 bases in between.